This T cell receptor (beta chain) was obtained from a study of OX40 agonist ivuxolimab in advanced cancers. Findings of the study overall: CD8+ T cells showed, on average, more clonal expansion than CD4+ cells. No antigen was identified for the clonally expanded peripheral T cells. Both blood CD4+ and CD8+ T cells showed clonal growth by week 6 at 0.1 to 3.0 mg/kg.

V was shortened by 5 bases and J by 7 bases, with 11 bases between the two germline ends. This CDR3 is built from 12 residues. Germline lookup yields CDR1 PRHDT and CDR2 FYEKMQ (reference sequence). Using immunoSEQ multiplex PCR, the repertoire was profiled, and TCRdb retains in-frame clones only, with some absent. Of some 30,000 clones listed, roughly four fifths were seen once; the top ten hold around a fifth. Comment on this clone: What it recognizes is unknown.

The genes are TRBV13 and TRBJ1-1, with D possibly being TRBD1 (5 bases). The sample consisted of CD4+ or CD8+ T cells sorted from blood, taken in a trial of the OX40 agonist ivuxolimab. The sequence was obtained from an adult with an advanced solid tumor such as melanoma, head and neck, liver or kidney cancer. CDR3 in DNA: TGTGCCAGCAGCATCCGGGACGGTGAAGCTTTCTTT. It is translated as CASSIRDGEAFF.